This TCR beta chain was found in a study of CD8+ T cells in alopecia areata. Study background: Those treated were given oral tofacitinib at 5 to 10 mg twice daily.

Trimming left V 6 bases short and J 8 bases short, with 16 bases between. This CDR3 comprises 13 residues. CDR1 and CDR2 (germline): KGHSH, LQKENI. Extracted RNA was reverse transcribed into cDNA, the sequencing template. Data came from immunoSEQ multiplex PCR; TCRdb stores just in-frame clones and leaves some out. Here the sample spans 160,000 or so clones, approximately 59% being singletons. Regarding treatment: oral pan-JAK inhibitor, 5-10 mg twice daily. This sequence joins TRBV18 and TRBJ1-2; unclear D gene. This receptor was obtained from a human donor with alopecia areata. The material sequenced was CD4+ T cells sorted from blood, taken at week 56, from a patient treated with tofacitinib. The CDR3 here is CASSSDRQSGYTF. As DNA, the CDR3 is TGTGCCAGCTCCTCGGACCGACAATCGGGCTACACCTTC. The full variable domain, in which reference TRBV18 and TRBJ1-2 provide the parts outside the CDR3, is NAGVMQNPRHLVRRRGQEARLRCSPMKGHSHVYWYRQLPEEGLKFMVYLQKENIIDESGMPKERFSAEFPKEGPSILRIQQVVRGDSAAYFCASSSDRQSGYTFGSGTRLTVV.